These T cell receptor beta chains were read from a single sample in a study of regulatory T cells in long-lasting Graves disease. TCRdb redid the calling of the multiplex PCR reads with MiXCR, one entry per CDR3 protein. Here the sample spans around 430,000 distinct CDR3 sequences, about 22% being singletons. The sequencing used peripheral blood mononuclear cells (PBMCs), collected when the disease was refractory, from a patient treated with antithyroid drugs. The source is a female donor with Graves disease. Each CDR3 is given with its conserved first and last residue. D genes are given only for firm matches. Size tells how often a clone was seen (once, few, many) or the class of an expanded clone, and some rows leave it out.

D,V,size,J,CDR3,DNA
-,TRBV7-2,-,TRBJ1-3,CASSLGGGNSGNTIYF,TGTGCCAGCAGCTTAGGGGGGGGTAACTCTGGAAACACCATATATTTT
-,TRBV7-9,many,TRBJ1-2,CASSFRGDYGYTF,TGTGCCAGCAGCTTCAGGGGAGATTATGGCTACACCTTC
TRBD1,TRBV20-1,-,TRBJ1-5,CSAPGQGSNQPQHF,TGCAGTGCCCCGGGACAGGGAAGCAATCAGCCCCAGCATTTT
TRBD1,TRBV15,many,TRBJ1-5,CATSHVGQVGQPQHF,TGTGCCACCAGCCACGTGGGACAGGTCGGCCAGCCCCAGCATTTT
TRBD1,TRBV28,many,TRBJ1-2,CASFLGTDYGYTF,TGTGCCAGCTTTTTGGGGACAGACTATGGCTACACCTTC
-,TRBV5-1,-,TRBJ1-1,CASSTEGEGSTEAFF,TGCGCCAGCAGCACGGAAGGTGAGGGGAGCACTGAAGCTTTCTTT
-,TRBV2,many,TRBJ1-1,CARGGLANPNTEAFF,TGTGCCAGGGGGGGCTTGGCAAATCCCAACACTGAAGCTTTCTTT
-,TRBV28,-,TRBJ2-1,CATERENEQFF,TGTGCCACCGAAAGGGAAAATGAGCAGTTCTTC
TRBD2,TRBV28,-,TRBJ2-1,CASSGGGAYNEQFF,TGTGCCAGCAGTGGCGGGGGGGCTTACAATGAGCAGTTCTTC
TRBD1,TRBV30,once,TRBJ1-1,CASLDRGDTEAFF,TGTGCCTCCCTGGACAGGGGGGACACTGAAGCTTTCTTT
TRBD1,TRBV11-3,few,TRBJ1-1,CASSSRTGTNTEAFF,TGTGCCAGCAGCTCTAGGACAGGGACGAACACTGAAGCTTTCTTT
-,TRBV6-1,many,TRBJ1-5,CASTHGGAAAQHF,TGTGCCAGCACCCATGGGGGGGCAGCGGCCCAGCATTTT
-,TRBV19,many,TRBJ1-1,CASSIGRAEAFF,TGTGCCAGTAGTATCGGAAGGGCTGAAGCTTTCTTT
-,TRBV20-1,-,TRBJ1-2,CSASAGVAYGYTF,TGCAGTGCTAGTGCAGGGGTTGCCTATGGCTACACCTTC
TRBD1,TRBV20-1,-,TRBJ1-6,CSASPQGAGNSPLHF,TGCAGTGCTAGCCCACAGGGGGCCGGGAATTCACCCCTCCACTTT
-,TRBV27,-,TRBJ2-6,CASRPPGRLSGANVLTF,TGTGCCAGCCGACCTCCGGGACGGTTATCTGGGGCCAACGTCCTGACTTTC
-,TRBV6-1,-,TRBJ1-5,CAGSRGGGQPQHF,TGTGCCGGCAGTCGCGGGGGCGGGCAGCCCCAGCATTTT
TRBD1,TRBV7-9,many,TRBJ2-5,CASSLVGQGSHQETQYF,TGTGCCAGCAGCTTAGTGGGACAGGGATCGCACCAAGAGACCCAGTACTTC
-,TRBV7-2,few,TRBJ1-4,CASSLDPVPNEKLFF,TGTGCCAGCAGCTTAGATCCAGTCCCTAATGAAAAACTGTTTTTT
TRBD2,TRBV7-2,few,TRBJ2-2,CASSFPRLAGPTPGTGELFF,TGTGCCAGCAGCTTTCCCAGACTAGCGGGACCAACCCCGGGGACCGGGGAGCTGTTTTTT
TRBD1,TRBV7-9,-,TRBJ2-4,CASSDRVDIQYF,TGTGCCAGCAGCGACAGGGTGGACATTCAGTACTTC
-,TRBV4-1,few,TRBJ1-4,CASSQGYRITNEKLFF,TGCGCCAGCAGCCAAGGTTACCGGATTACTAATGAAAAACTGTTTTTT
-,TRBV27,few,TRBJ2-5,CASSANQETQYF,TGTGCCAGCAGTGCCAACCAAGAGACCCAGTACTTC
-,TRBV6-1,many,TRBJ1-1,CASTLGQHTEAFF,TGTGCCAGCACCCTCGGACAGCACACTGAAGCTTTCTTT
-,TRBV6-1,many,TRBJ1-6,CASSHRDFFSPLHF,TGTGCCAGCAGTCACCGGGACTTTTTTTCACCCCTCCACTTT
-,TRBV6-2/TRBV6-3,many,TRBJ1-1,CASITGSEAFF,TGTGCCAGCATCACAGGGTCTGAAGCTTTCTTT
-,TRBV28,once,TRBJ1-1,CASSLLRGGLTEAFF,TGTGCCAGCAGTTTACTTCGGGGGGGACTCACTGAAGCTTTCTTT
TRBD1,TRBV12-3/TRBV12-4,-,TRBJ1-1,CASRGQGMIF,TGTGCCAGCAGGGGACAGGGTATGATCTTT